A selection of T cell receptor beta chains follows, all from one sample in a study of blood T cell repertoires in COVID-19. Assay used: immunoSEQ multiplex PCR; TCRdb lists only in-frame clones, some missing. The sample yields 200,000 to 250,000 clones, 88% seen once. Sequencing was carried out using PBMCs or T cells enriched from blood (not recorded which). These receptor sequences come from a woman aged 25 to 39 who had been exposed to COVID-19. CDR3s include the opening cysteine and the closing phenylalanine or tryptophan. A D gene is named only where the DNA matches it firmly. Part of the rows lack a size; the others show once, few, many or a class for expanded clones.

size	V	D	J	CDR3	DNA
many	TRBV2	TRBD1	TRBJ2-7	CASRAGTAYYEQYF	TGTGCCAGCAGGGCCGGGACAGCCTACTACGAGCAGTACTTC
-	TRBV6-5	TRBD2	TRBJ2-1	CASRPGLARNEQFF	TGTGCCAGCAGACCGGGACTAGCTCGGAATGAGCAGTTCTTC
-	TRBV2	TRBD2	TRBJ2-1	CASGLAELPLNEQFF	TGTGCCAGCGGACTAGCGGAACTTCCCCTCAATGAGCAGTTCTTC
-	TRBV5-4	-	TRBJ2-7	CASSMGLSYEQYF	TGTGCCAGCAGCATGGGACTGTCCTACGAGCAGTACTTC
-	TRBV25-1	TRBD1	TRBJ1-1	CASSESPGGAFF	TGTGCCAGCAGCGAATCGCCAGGGGGTGCTTTCTTT
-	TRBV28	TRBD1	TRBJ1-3	CASRQGRNTIYF	TGTGCCAGTAGACAGGGAAGAAACACCATATATTTT
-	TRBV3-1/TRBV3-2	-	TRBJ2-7	CASSRTNDYEQYF	TGTGCCAGCAGCCGAACTAATGACTACGAGCAGTACTTC
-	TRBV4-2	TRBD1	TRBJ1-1	CASSQDLGQGYTEAFF	TGTGCCAGCAGCCAAGATCTAGGACAGGGATACACTGAAGCTTTCTTT
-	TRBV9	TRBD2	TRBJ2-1	CASSVQAGDSYNEQFF	TGTGCCAGCAGCGTACAAGCGGGAGACTCCTACAATGAGCAGTTCTTC
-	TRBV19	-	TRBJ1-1	CASSHRGGNTEAFF	TGTGCCAGTAGTCACCGGGGGGGGAACACTGAAGCTTTCTTT
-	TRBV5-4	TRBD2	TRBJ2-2	CASSPPGLAGMGTGELFF	TGTGCCAGCAGCCCTCCGGGACTAGCGGGAATGGGCACCGGGGAGCTGTTTTTT
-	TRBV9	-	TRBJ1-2	CASSVGDSYTF	TGTGCCAGCAGCGTAGGGGACAGCTACACCTTC
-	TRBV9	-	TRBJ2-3	CASSTGTSTDTQYF	TGTGCCAGCAGCACCGGGACTAGCACAGATACGCAGTATTTT
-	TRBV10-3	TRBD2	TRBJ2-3	CAISDPLAGGPTDTQYF	TGTGCCATCAGTGACCCCCTAGCGGGAGGGCCCACAGATACGCAGTATTTT
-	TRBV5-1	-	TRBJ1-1	CASSLAVRVSSTEAFF	TGCGCCAGCAGCTTGGCCGTCAGGGTTTCGTCCACTGAAGCTTTCTTT
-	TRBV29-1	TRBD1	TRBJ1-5	CSVRDRGRNQPQHF	TGCAGCGTGAGGGACAGGGGGAGAAATCAGCCCCAGCATTTT
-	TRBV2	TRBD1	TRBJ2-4	CASRETGGGNIQYF	TGTGCCAGCAGGGAAACAGGGGGTGGTAACATTCAGTACTTC
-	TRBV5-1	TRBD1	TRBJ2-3	CASSLAGQGAKDTQYF	TGCGCCAGCAGCTTGGCCGGTCAGGGGGCAAAAGATACGCAGTATTTT
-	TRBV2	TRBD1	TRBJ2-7	CASRRGTGAYEQYF	TGTGCCAGCAGAAGAGGGACAGGTGCCTACGAGCAGTACTTC
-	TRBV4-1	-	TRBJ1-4	CASSLTGREKLFF	TGCGCCAGCAGCCTTACAGGCAGGGAAAAACTGTTTTTT
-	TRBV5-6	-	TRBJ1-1	CASSLPGGMNTEAFF	TGTGCCAGCAGCTTGCCGGGGGGAATGAACACTGAAGCTTTCTTT
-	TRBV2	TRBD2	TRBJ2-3	CASSDGTSGTSTDTQYF	TGTGCCAGCAGTGATGGGACTAGCGGGACTAGCACAGATACGCAGTATTTT
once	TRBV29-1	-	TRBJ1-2	CSVPSRGGYGYTF	TGCAGCGTCCCTTCCCGGGGGGGCTATGGCTACACCTTC
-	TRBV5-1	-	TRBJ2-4	CASSLNNQGNIQYF	TGCGCCAGCAGCTTGAACAATCAGGGAAACATTCAGTACTTC
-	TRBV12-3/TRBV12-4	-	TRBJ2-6	CASGLSGANVLTF	TGTGCCAGCGGGCTCTCTGGGGCCAACGTCCTGACTTTC
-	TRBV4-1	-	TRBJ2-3	CASSQVFRDTQYF	TGCGCCAGCAGCCAAGTGTTCCGGGATACGCAGTATTTT
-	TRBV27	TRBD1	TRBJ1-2	CASSLLGGTRNYGYTF	TGTGCCAGCAGTTTATTAGGGGGCACCCGAAACTATGGCTACACCTTC
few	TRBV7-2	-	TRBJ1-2	CASSLGVNGYTF	TGTGCCAGCAGCTTGGGAGTAAATGGCTACACCTTC
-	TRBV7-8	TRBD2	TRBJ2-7	CASSWDMTSGIGYEQYF	TGTGCCAGCAGCTGGGACATGACTAGCGGGATAGGGTACGAGCAGTACTTC
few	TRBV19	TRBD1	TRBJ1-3	CASSPGGAQGNTIYF	TGTGCCAGTAGCCCAGGGGGTGCCCAAGGAAACACCATATATTTT
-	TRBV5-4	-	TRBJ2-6	CASSRGLSGYSSGANVLTF	TGTGCCAGCAGCAGGGGCCTATCAGGGTACAGCTCTGGGGCCAACGTCCTGACTTTC
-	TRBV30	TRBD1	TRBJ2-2	CAGGQGATGELFF	TGTGCCGGAGGACAGGGAGCCACCGGGGAGCTGTTTTTT
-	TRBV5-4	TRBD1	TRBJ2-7	CASSVPGQGNYEQYF	TGTGCCAGCAGCGTACCGGGACAGGGAAACTACGAGCAGTACTTC
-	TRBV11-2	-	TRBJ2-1	CASSLALPSYEQFF	TGTGCCAGCAGCTTAGCCCTCCCTTCGTATGAGCAGTTCTTC
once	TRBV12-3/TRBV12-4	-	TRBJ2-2	CASSLRGGELFF	TGTGCCAGCAGTTTACGAGGGGGGGAGCTGTTTTTT
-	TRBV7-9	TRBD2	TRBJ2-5	CASSLTGTSSVGETQYF	TGTGCCAGCAGCTTGACCGGGACTAGCTCCGTGGGAGAGACCCAGTACTTC
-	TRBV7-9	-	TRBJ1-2	CASSSPVRASNYGYTF	TGTGCCAGCAGCTCACCTGTGCGGGCCAGTAACTATGGCTACACCTTC